The text below deals with one T cell receptor (beta chain). Its antigen is as yet unknown. An end of the junction does not agree with germline; a read error may underlie this. The data were obtained in a study of response to subunit inactivated influenza vaccine. TCRdb re-called the RT-PCR reads with MiXCR, one entry per CDR3 protein. The repertoire has just under 550,000 distinct CDR3 sequences, around 21% of them found once; the top ten carry approximately 3%. This CDR3 contains 15 residues. In germline, CDR1 is LGHNA, CDR2 YNFKEQ. Overall study results and limits: Each seasonal influenza vaccination, the authors suggested, recruits few new T cells.

The sample was also linked to a second study, of T cells expressing NK-cell markers. That study reports: cDNA encoding TCR beta was synthesized via 5'RACE template switching incorporating UMIs. Serological testing identified seven of the eight sequenced donors as HCMV-seropositive and one as seronegative.

The receptor was derived from a middle-aged man who received an inactivated influenza vaccine. The J gene is TRBJ2-1, the V gene TRBV4-2, with D perhaps matching TRBD2 (6 bases). The sequenced sample was CD4+ T cells sorted from PBMCs, obtained 11 to 12 days after vaccination. CDR3 protein: CASSPEWRVGNKQFF. CDR3 nucleotides: TGTGCCAGCAGCCCGGAGTGGAGGGTGGGCAATAAGCAGTTCTTC.